These 6 T cell receptor beta chains were sequenced from one sample in a study of cytomegalovirus exposure and HLA in healthy donors (dated by TCRdb to about 2017). The library was built by means of the immunoSEQ multiplex PCR assay. For the multiplex PCR, a mixture combining 60 forward primers for TCR Vbeta segments and 13 reverse primers for TCR Jbeta segments was used. This is the immuneACCESS table as TCRdb keeps it, with only in-frame sequences that have V and J called. A part of the clones is gone; compared with another copy, unresolved V genes explain less than half, and the rest is unexplained. Counted in this sample were 95,000 to 110,000 clones; around 80% of them appeared once. The top ten clonotypes cover roughly 3% of the sample. The sample was PBMCs. The receptors shown here come from a man in his thirties or forties in good health and CMV-seropositive.

V usage is TRBV7-8 and J usage is TRBJ2-7; 8 bases fit TRBD1. The CDR3 has 13 amino acids. Germline values: CDR1 SGHVS, CDR2 FQNEAQ. V dropped 6 bases and J dropped 7; count of bases not matched to a gene: 8. CDR3 DNA sequence: TGTGCCAGCAGACCTACAGGGGGAAATGAGCAGTACTTC. Protein product: CASRPTGGNEQYF.

A note on this clone: The junction differs from germline at one of its ends, possibly a read error. The chain is built from TRBV7-9 and TRBJ2-5; 9 bases align to TRBD2. This CDR3 is built from 16 residues. Germline V gene sequence: CDR1 SEHNR, CDR2 FQNEAQ (reference sequence). DNA for the CDR3: TGTTCCAGCACACGCGGGGGGGCCGAGGTGTTAGAGACCCAGTACTTC. The encoded protein is CSSTRGGAEVLETQYF. Full variable domain (outside the CDR3, taken from reference TRBV7-9 and TRBJ2-5): DTGVSQNPRHKITKRGQNVTFRCDPISEHNRLYWYRQTLGQGPEFLTYFQNEAQLEKSRLLSDRFSAERPKGSFSTLEIQRTEQGDSAMYLCSSTRGGAEVLETQYFGPGTRLLVL.

This clone turned up a few times. CDR3 sequence reads: CASSSDGNYEQYF. CDR3 nucleotide sequence: TGTGCCAGCAGCTCGGACGGGAATTACGAGCAGTACTTC. The chain couples TRBV5-5 to TRBJ2-7; maybe TRBD2 (5 bases). CDR1 and CDR2 from the germline V gene are SGHKS and YYEKEE (reference sequence). The germline V and J ends were trimmed by 3 bases and 4 bases, with 11 bases remaining between them. There are 13 residues in the CDR3.

The CDR3 DNA reads TGTGCCAGTAGTGGAAGTTGGGCAGGGGGCCTGAACACTGAAGCTTTCTTT. It encodes CASSGSWAGGLNTEAFF. The chain combines TRBV19 with TRBJ1-1; TRBD1 agrees at 8 bases. The CDR3 covers 17 residues. J was trimmed by 0 bases and V by 5 bases; bases with no gene match: 11. CDR1 LNHDA and CDR2 SQIVND come from the germline V gene (reference sequence).

J is TRBJ1-2 and V is TRBV7-8, with unresolved D. The CDR3 loop spans 14 amino acids. Germline V gives CDR1 SGHVS, CDR2 FQNEAQ. Between the trimmed V and J ends, which lost 5 bases and 4 bases, there was a span of 14 bases. CDR3 sequence (DNA): TGTGCCAGCAGCGCCACTTGGAGATCCTATGGCTACACCTTC. This translates into CASSATWRSYGYTF.

V gene TRBV7-9 combines with J gene TRBJ2-7; 9 positions agree with TRBD1. CDR3 length: 15 amino acids. Germline values: CDR1 SEHNR, CDR2 FQNEAQ (reference sequence). J lost 6 bases, V lost 5 bases, and 11 bases had no gene match. The DNA for the CDR3 is TGTGCCAGCAGCCCTCCCGGGACAGGGTCTTTCGAGCAGTACTTC. Translation: CASSPPGTGSFEQYF.